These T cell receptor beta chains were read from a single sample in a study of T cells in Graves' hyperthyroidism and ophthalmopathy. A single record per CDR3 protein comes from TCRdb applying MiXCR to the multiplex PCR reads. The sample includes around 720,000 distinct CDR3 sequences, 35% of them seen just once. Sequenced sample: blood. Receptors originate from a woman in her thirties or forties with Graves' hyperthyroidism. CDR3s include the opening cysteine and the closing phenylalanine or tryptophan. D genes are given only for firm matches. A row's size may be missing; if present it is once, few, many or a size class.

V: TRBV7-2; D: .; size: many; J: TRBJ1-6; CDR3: CASSLVDASPLHF; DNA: TGTGCCAGCAGCTTAGTCGACGCGTCGCCCCTCCACTTT
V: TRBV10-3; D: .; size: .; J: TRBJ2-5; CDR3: CASSQLGKGVRTQYF; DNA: TGTGCCAGCAGCCAACTGGGAAAGGGGGTGAGGACCCAGTACTTC
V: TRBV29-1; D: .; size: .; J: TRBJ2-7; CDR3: CSVAGSTNEQYF; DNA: TGCAGCGTTGCGGGCAGCACCAATGAGCAGTACTTC
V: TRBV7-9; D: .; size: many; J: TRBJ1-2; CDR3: CASSLAYLGYGYTF; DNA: TGTGCCAGCAGCTTAGCTTATTTGGGCTATGGCTACACCTTC
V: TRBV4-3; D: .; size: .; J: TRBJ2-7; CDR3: CASSQDVRTEQYF; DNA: TGCGCCAGCAGCCAGGACGTCCGGACCGAGCAGTACTTC
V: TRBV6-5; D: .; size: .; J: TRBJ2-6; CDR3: CASSERVGGLNSGANVLTF; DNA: TGTGCCAGCAGTGAAAGGGTGGGAGGACTCAACTCTGGGGCCAACGTCCTGACTTTC
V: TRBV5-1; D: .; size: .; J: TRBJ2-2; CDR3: CAGSLLSAGELFF; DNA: TGCGCCGGCAGCTTGTTATCCGCCGGGGAGCTGTTTTTT
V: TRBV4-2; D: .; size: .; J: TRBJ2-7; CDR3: CASSLPSLSSSREQYF; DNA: TGTGCCAGCAGCTTACCGTCCCTATCCAGCTCTAGGGAGCAGTACTTC
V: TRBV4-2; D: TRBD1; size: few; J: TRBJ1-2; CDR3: CASSQAGGRGIQGYTF; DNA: TGTGCCAGCAGCCAGGCGGGGGGCAGGGGGATTCAGGGCTACACCTTC
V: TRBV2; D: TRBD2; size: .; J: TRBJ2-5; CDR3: CASSGASGETQYF; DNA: TGTGCCAGCAGTGGCGCTAGCGGGGAGACCCAGTACTTC
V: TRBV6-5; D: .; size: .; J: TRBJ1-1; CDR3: CASSYYLYTEAFF; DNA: TGTGCCAGCAGTTACTACCTCTACACTGAAGCTTTCTTT
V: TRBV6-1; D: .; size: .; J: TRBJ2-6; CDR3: CAGRPGTWGRGANVLTF; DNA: TGTGCCGGCAGACCCGGGACGTGGGGGCGCGGGGCCAACGTCCTGACTTTC
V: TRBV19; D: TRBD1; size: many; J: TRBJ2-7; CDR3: CASRGQGAGHEQYF; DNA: TGTGCCAGTAGGGGACAGGGGGCGGGCCACGAGCAGTACTTC
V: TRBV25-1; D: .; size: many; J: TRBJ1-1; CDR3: CASKLGGTEAFF; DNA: TGTGCCAGCAAATTGGGTGGCACTGAAGCTTTCTTT
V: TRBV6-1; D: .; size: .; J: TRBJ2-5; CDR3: CAISTLEYQETQYF; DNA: TGTGCCATCAGCACCCTAGAGTACCAAGAGACCCAGTACTTC
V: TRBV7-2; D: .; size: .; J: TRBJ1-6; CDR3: CASSPAGAESRSPLHF; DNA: TGTGCCAGCAGCCCCGCAGGAGCGGAGAGTAGGTCACCCCTCCACTTT
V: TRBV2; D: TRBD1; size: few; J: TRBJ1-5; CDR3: CASTGGEEQPQHF; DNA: TGTGCCAGCACAGGGGGGGAAGAACAGCCCCAGCATTTT
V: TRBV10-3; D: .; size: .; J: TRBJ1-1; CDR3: CASSFGGLMNTEAFF; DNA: TGTGCCAGCAGTTTTGGGGGTCTCATGAACACTGAAGCTTTCTTT
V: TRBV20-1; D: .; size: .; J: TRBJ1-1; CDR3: CSARAPEAFF; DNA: TGCAGTGCTAGAGCCCCTGAAGCTTTCTTT
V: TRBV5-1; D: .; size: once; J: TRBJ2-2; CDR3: CASSWDTNTGELFF; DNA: TGCGCCAGCAGCTGGGACACGAACACCGGGGAGCTGTTTTTT
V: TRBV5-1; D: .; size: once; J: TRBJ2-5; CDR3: CASSLWAGEEPQYF; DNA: TGCGCCAGCAGCTTGTGGGCAGGGGAAGAGCCCCAGTACTTC
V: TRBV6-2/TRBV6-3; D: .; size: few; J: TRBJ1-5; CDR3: CASSYAGGGQPQHF; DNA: TGTGCCAGCAGTTACGCGGGAGGCGGCCAGCCCCAGCATTTT
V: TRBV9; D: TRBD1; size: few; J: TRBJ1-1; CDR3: CASSDGTVEMNTEAFF; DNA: TGTGCCAGCAGCGATGGGACAGTTGAGATGAACACTGAAGCTTTCTTT
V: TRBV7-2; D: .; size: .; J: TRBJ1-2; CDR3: CASSWPGRGGYTF; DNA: TGTGCCAGCAGCTGGCCAGGGAGAGGTGGCTACACCTTC
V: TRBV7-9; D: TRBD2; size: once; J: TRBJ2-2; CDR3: CASRWGLAATNTGELFF; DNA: TGTGCCAGCAGATGGGGACTAGCGGCGACGAACACCGGGGAGCTGTTTTTT
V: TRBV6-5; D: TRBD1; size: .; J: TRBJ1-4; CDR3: CASSRQGNIVKLFF; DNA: TGTGCCAGCAGTCGACAGGGGAATATTGTAAAACTGTTTTTT
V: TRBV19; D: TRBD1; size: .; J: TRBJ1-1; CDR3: CASSITGQGANTEAFF; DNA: TGTGCCAGTAGTATAACCGGACAGGGGGCCAACACTGAAGCTTTCTTT
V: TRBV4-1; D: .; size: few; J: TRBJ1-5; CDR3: CASSRVPNQPQHF; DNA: TGCGCCAGCAGCAGGGTCCCCAATCAGCCCCAGCATTTT
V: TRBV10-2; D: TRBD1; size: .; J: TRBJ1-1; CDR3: CASGWAGQGQTEAFF; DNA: TGCGCCAGCGGCTGGGCCGGACAGGGGCAGACTGAAGCTTTCTTT
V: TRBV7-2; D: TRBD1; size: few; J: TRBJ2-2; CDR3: CASSLNPGGWTGELFF; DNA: TGTGCCAGCAGCCTAAACCCAGGGGGTTGGACCGGGGAGCTGTTTTTT
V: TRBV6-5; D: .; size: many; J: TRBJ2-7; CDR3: CASRGPTSYEQYF; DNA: TGTGCCAGCAGGGGCCCAACTTCCTACGAGCAGTACTTC
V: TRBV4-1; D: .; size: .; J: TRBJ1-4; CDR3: CASSQGGRVGEKLFF; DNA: TGCGCCAGCAGCCAAGGCGGCAGGGTGGGTGAAAAACTGTTTTTT
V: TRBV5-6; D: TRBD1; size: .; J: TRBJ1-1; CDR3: CASSLPGQVGDTEAFF; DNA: TGTGCCAGCAGCTTGCCGGGACAGGTTGGGGACACTGAAGCTTTCTTT
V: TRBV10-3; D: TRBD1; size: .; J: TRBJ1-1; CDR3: CASSDRGRNTEAFF; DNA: TGTGCCAGCAGTGACAGGGGGCGAAACACTGAAGCTTTCTTT
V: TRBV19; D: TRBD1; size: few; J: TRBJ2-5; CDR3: CATNPVTGNQETQYF; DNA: TGTGCCACCAACCCCGTGACAGGGAATCAAGAGACCCAGTACTTC
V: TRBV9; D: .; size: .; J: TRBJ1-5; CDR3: CASSQYRTAFSPQHF; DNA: TGTGCCAGCAGCCAATATCGGACAGCCTTCTCCCCCCAGCATTTT
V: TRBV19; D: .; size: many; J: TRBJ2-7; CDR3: CASSAGTGVYEQYF; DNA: TGTGCCAGTAGTGCCGGAACAGGAGTCTACGAGCAGTACTTC
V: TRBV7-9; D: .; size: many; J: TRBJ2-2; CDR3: CASSSSGLGELFF; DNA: TGTGCCAGCAGCTCCTCGGGGCTCGGGGAGCTGTTTTTT
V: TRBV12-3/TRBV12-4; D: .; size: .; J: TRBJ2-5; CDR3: CASRIGQLQETQYF; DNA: TGTGCCAGCAGAATCGGACAGCTCCAAGAGACCCAGTACTTC
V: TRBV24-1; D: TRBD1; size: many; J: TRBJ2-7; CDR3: CATSATGTGSYEQYF; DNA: TGTGCCACCAGTGCGACCGGGACAGGGTCCTACGAGCAGTACTTC
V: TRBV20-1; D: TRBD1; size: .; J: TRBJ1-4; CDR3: CSAWDSVNEKLFF; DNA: TGCAGTGCTTGGGACAGCGTAAATGAAAAACTGTTTTTT
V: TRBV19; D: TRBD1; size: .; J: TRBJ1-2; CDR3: CASSTRRDRVDGYTF; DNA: TGTGCCAGTAGTACCCGCCGGGACAGGGTTGATGGCTACACCTTC
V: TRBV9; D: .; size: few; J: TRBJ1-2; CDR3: CASSVAERSYGYTF; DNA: TGTGCCAGCAGCGTAGCTGAGCGGTCTTATGGCTACACCTTC
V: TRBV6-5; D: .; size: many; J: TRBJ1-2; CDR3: CASSYGDGYTF; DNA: TGTGCCAGCAGTTATGGCGATGGCTACACCTTC
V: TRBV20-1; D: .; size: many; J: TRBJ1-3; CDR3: CSAKPPLSTNTIYF; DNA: TGCAGTGCTAAGCCTCCTCTATCCACTAACACCATATATTTT
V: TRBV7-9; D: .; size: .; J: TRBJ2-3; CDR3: CASSSWTSEADTQYF; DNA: TGTGCCAGCAGCTCCTGGACCTCTGAGGCAGATACGCAGTATTTT
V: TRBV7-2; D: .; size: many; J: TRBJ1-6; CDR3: CASSSPLEIDSPLHF; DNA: TGTGCCAGCAGCTCGCCGCTAGAAATAGATTCACCCCTCCACTTT
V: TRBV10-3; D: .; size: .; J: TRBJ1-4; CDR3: CAICEASLIREKLFF; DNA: TGTGCCATCTGTGAGGCCAGCTTAATAAGAGAAAAACTGTTTTTT
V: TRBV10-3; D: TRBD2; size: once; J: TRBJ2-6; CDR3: CAISETLAGGSNGANVLTF; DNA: TGTGCCATCAGTGAGACACTAGCGGGAGGTTCTAACGGGGCCAACGTCCTGACTTTC
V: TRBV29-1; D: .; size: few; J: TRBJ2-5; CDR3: CSYAQGETQYF; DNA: TGCAGCTATGCACAGGGAGAGACCCAGTACTTC
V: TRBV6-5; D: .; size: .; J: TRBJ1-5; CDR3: CASSPRQERNQPQHF; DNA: TGTGCCAGCAGCCCGCGACAGGAGAGAAATCAGCCCCAGCATTTT
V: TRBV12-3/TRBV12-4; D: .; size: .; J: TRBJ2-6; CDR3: CASSPQGIGSGANVLTF; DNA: TGTGCCAGCAGTCCGCAGGGTATTGGCTCTGGGGCCAACGTCCTGACTTTC
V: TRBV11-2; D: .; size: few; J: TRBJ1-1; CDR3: CASSLEVSGTEAFF; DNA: TGTGCCAGCAGCTTAGAAGTGTCAGGGACTGAAGCTTTCTTT
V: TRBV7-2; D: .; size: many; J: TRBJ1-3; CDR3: CASSPDLASGNTIYF; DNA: TGTGCCAGCAGCCCGGACTTAGCCTCTGGAAACACCATATATTTT
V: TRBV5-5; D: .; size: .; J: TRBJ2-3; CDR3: CASSRRGPSETDTQYF; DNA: TGTGCCAGCAGTCGTCGTGGGCCGTCAGAGACAGATACGCAGTATTTT
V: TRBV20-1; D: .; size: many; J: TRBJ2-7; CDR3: CSAVLRQGTDEQYF; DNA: TGCAGTGCAGTCCTTAGGCAGGGGACGGACGAGCAGTACTTC
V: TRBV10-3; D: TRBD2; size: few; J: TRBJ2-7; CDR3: CASKVAGGGYEQYF; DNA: TGTGCCAGCAAGGTTGCTGGCGGGGGCTACGAGCAGTACTTC
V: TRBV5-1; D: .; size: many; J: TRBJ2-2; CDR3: CASSLDRIDGELFF; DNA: TGCGCCAGCAGCTTGGACAGGATCGACGGGGAGCTGTTTTTT
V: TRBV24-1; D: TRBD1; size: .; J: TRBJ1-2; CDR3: CATSETGASNYGYTF; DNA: TGTGCCACCAGTGAGACAGGGGCCTCTAACTATGGCTACACCTTC
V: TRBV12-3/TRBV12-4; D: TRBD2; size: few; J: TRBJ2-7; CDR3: CASSLISGGYEQYF; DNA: TGTGCCAGCAGTTTGATTAGCGGGGGCTACGAGCAGTACTTC